A single sample is the source of the 8 T cell receptor beta chains below, sequenced in a study of regulatory T cells in long-lasting Graves disease. The time point here: newly diagnosed GD, antithyroid drugs for less than 3 months. The TCR library was made from RNA extracted from PBMCs. Investigators prepared the TCR beta libraries by applying iRepertoire HTBI primers and Arm-PCR of CDR3 regions. TCRdb itself ran the multiplex PCR reads through MiXCR, one entry per CDR3 protein. Altogether a few hundred thousand distinct CDR3 sequences are present, around 11% being singletons, with the ten largest covering approximately 17%. This same sample was also part of a study on T cells in Graves' hyperthyroidism and ophthalmopathy.

Sequencing was performed on peripheral blood mononuclear cells (PBMCs), taken at new diagnosis, from a patient treated with antithyroid drugs. The receptors originated from a woman younger than 35 with Graves disease.

Ten or more counts support this clonotype. The chain has TRBV11-3 and TRBJ2-1, with 8 bases lining up with TRBD1. There are 16 residues in the CDR3. Germline loops: CDR1 SGHNT, CDR2 YENEEA. J was trimmed by 2 bases and V by 5 bases; bases with no gene match: 8. The CDR3 DNA is TGTGCCAGCAGCCTGTCAACAGGGGGACCCTACAATGAGCAGTTCTTC. Encoded protein: CASSLSTGGPYNEQFF.

At least ten counts were recorded for this clonotype. The genes are TRBV7-2 and TRBJ1-5; the D is unclear. The CDR3 consists of 16 residues. V was cut by 3 bases and J by 2 bases, with 14 bases left in between. The germline CDR1 and CDR2 sequences are SGHTA and FQGNSA. Written as DNA, the CDR3 is TGTGCCAGCAGCTTCAAGAGAAGAGGAGGCAATCAGCCCCAGCATTTT. Translating gives CASSFKRRGGNQPQHF. The full variable domain, rest sourced from reference TRBV7-2 and TRBJ1-5, is GAGVSQSPSNKVTEKGKDVELRCDPISGHTALYWYRQSLGQGLEFLIYFQGNSAPDKSGLPSDRFSAERTGGSVSTLTIQRTQQEDSAVYLCASSFKRRGGNQPQHFGDGTRLSIL.

This clonotype was recorded at least ten times. The rearrangement links TRBV14 to TRBJ2-5; no clear D. Between the trimmed V and J ends, which lost 4 bases and 5 bases, there was a span of 17 bases. CDR3 length: 15 amino acids. The germline CDR1 and CDR2 sequences are SGHDN and FVKESK. CDR3 residues: CASSPGPYGEETQYF. The CDR3 DNA reads TGTGCCAGCAGCCCCGGACCGTACGGCGAGGAGACCCAGTACTTC.

The chain combines TRBV7-8 with TRBJ1-1; the D is unclear. Between the trimmed V and J ends, which lost 5 bases and 5 bases, there was a span of 9 bases. Germline V gives CDR1 SGHVS, CDR2 FQNEAQ. The CDR3 extends over 12 amino acids. CDR3 coding DNA: TGTGCCAGCAGCGCCAGTGGGACTGAAGCTTTCTTT. Translated, it gives CASSASGTEAFF.

This rearrangement joins TRBV10-3 to TRBJ1-4; 7 bases agree with TRBD1. CDR1 and CDR2 (germline): ENHRY, SYGVKD. The CDR3 is 14 amino acids. V lost 7 bases to trimming and J lost 4 bases; unmatched junction nucleotides: 6. CDR3 sequence: CAITDRRDNEKLFF. DNA of the CDR3: TGTGCCATCACGGACAGGCGAGATAATGAAAAACTGTTTTTT.

At least ten counts were recorded for this clonotype. The V and J genes are TRBV29-1 and TRBJ2-1; perhaps TRBD1 as D (6 bases). V was cut by 3 bases and J by 7 bases, with 16 bases left in between. The CDR3 runs 14 residues. Germline assignment: CDR1 SQVTM and CDR2 ANQGSEA. CDR3 amino acids: CSVDPVNRDNEQFF. CDR3 DNA sequence: TGCAGCGTTGACCCAGTTAACAGGGATAATGAGCAGTTCTTC.

This clonotype has a handful of counts. The chain recombines TRBV6-2 or TRBV6-3 with TRBJ1-6, with D possibly matching TRBD1 (5 bases). Germline lookup yields CDR1 MNHEY and CDR2 SVGEGT. CDR3 length: 13 amino acids. The V end lost 10 bases, the J end lost 9 bases, and 16 bases lay between the germline ends. The CDR3 protein is CATSRGMVSPLHF. The CDR3 coding sequence is TGTGCCACCTCCCGGGGGATGGTTTCACCCCTCCACTTT.

The chain couples TRBV10-3 to TRBJ1-2; D gene uncertain. This CDR3 is 13 amino acids long. V shed 8 bases and J shed 4 bases, with 14 bases lying between them. Germline CDR1 and CDR2: ENHRY and SYGVKD. CDR3 DNA sequence: TGTGCCATCGCCCGACCGGGGTTCTATGGCTACACCTTC. This translates into CAIARPGFYGYTF.